This TCR beta chain was identified in a study of T cell responses to AZD1222 COVID-19 vaccine. The assay was immunoSEQ multiplex PCR, and TCRdb's table has in-frame clones only and misses some. Of about 200,000 clones listed, approximately 90% are singletons. The study, taken as a whole, reports: None of the repertoires were sampled until the peak T cell response had passed.

This CDR3 comprises 14 residues. Germline CDR1 and CDR2: LGHNA and YNFKEQ. Losses at the gene ends were 5 bases for V and 4 bases for J; bases not matched to a gene: 6. As for this clone: Its antigen is currently unknown.

The specimen comprised peripheral blood, sampled 28 days after the second AZD1222 dose. The receptor was derived from an adult who received the AZD1222 COVID-19 vaccine. The chain carries TRBV4-2 and TRBJ1-2; 8 nucleotides match TRBD1. CDR3 region: CASSGQGLVYGYTF. The CDR3 DNA reads TGTGCCAGCAGCGGACAGGGTTTGGTCTATGGCTACACCTTC.